This T cell receptor beta chain appears in the sequencing data of a study of siplizumab effects on memory and regulatory T cells. The data were produced by immunoSEQ multiplex PCR, yet TCRdb's version contains in-frame clones alone and is incomplete. The sample consists of about 120,000 clones, just over 90% of them appearing once. About this clone: What it binds is unknown.

Study outcomes and limitations: Tregs proliferating in siplizumab cultures lacked confirmation of their suppressive function. Greater diversity than memory cells seemed evident in naive T cells, which also appeared to be major alloresponse contributors. Among sequences traceable to unstimulated CD4+ memory cells, alloreactive ones were significantly reduced by siplizumab. Alloreactive CD4+ clones that could be mapped were on average approximately 69% Treg-derived with siplizumab, against approximately 30% in controls.

This clonotype originated in a human donor in good health. The sample taken for sequencing was non-Treg CD4+ T cells sorted from blood.

CDR3 nucleotide sequence: TGTGCCAGTAGTATAGATGGGGGACAGCGCAATCAGCCCCAGCATTTT. It codes for CASSIDGGQRNQPQHF. The chain recombines TRBV19 with TRBJ1-5, with 7 positions matching TRBD1. Germline-derived CDR1 and CDR2 are LNHDA and SQIVND (reference sequence). Trimming at V came to 0 bases and at J to 2 bases, leaving 4 bases not matched to a gene. The CDR3 spans 16 residues. Variable domain in full (rest from reference TRBV19 and TRBJ1-5): DGGITQSPKYLFRKEGQNVTLSCEQNLNHDAMYWYRQDPGQGLRLIYYSQIVNDFQKGDIAEGYSVSREKKESFPLTVTSAQKNPTAFYLCASSIDGGQRNQPQHFGDGTRLSIL.